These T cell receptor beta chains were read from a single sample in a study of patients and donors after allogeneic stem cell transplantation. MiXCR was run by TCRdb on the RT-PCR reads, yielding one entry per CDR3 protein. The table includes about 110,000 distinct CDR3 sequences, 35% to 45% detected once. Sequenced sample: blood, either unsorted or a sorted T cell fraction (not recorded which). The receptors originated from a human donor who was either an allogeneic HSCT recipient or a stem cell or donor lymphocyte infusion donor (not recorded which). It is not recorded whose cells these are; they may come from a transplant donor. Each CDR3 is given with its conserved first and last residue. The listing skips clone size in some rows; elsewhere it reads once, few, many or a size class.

cdr3_aa: CASSITGRMNTEAFF
clone_size: many
v_call: TRBV5-1

cdr3_aa: CASSRRGRYYGYTF
clone_size: NA
v_call: TRBV19

cdr3_aa: CASSQDETAYNEQFF
clone_size: few
v_call: TRBV4-2

cdr3_aa: CATSEGRASQETQYF
clone_size: few
v_call: TRBV24-1

cdr3_aa: CASRDRPGQNTGELFF
clone_size: NA
v_call: TRBV7-9

cdr3_aa: CASSSTQGSGANVLTF
clone_size: few
v_call: TRBV18

cdr3_aa: CASSPHSSLGAYNEQFF
clone_size: NA
v_call: TRBV21-1

cdr3_aa: CASSQVPSNQPQHF
clone_size: few
v_call: TRBV3-1

cdr3_aa: CASSLMTGKVRNEQYF
clone_size: few
v_call: TRBV7-6

cdr3_aa: CASSVATGQVPHNEQFF
clone_size: NA
v_call: TRBV9

cdr3_aa: CSVEGAGTEAFF
clone_size: few
v_call: TRBV29-1

cdr3_aa: CSARHSLGLAAYEQYF
clone_size: few
v_call: TRBV20-1